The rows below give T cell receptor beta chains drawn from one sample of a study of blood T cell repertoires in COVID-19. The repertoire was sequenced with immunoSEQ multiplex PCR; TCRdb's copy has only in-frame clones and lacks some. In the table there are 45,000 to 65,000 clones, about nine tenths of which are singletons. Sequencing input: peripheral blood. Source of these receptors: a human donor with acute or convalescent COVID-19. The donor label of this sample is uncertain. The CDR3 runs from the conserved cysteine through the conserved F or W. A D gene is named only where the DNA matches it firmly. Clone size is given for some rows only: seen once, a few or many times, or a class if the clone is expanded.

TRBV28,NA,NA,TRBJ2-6,CASSTAGVGANVLTF,TGTGCCAGCAGTACCGCCGGGGTTGGGGCCAACGTCCTGACTTTC
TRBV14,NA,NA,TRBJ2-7,CASSQSGYEQYF,TGTGCCAGCAGCCAATCGGGGTACGAGCAGTACTTC
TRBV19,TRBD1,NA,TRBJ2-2,CASGQGRSGELFF,TGTGCCAGTGGACAGGGTAGGAGCGGGGAGCTGTTTTTT
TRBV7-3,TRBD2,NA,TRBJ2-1,CASSLQHSGVSYNEQFF,TGTGCCAGCAGCTTACAACATAGCGGGGTCTCCTACAATGAGCAGTTCTTC
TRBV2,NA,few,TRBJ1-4,CASRVRTLEAKLFF,TGTGCCAGCAGGGTAAGAACCCTAGAGGCTAAACTGTTTTTT
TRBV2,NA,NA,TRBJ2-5,CASSVRRTQYF,TGTGCCAGCAGTGTTCGGAGGACCCAGTACTTC
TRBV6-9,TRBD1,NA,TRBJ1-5,CASSYRDRGDQPQHF,TGTGCCAGCAGTTATAGAGACAGGGGAGATCAGCCCCAGCATTTT
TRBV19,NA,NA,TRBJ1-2,CASTPLSRANGYTF,TGTGCCAGTACCCCTTTGAGCAGGGCGAATGGCTACACCTTC
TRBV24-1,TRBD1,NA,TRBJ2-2,CATSDLQGQGRYTGELFF,TGTGCCACCAGTGATTTGCAGGGACAGGGGCGCTACACCGGGGAGCTGTTTTTT
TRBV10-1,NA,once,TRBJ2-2,CASSESRGGTGELFF,TGCGCCAGCAGTGAGTCTAGAGGGGGCACCGGGGAGCTGTTTTTT
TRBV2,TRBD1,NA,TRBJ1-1,CASTGQGASEAFF,TGTGCCAGCACCGGACAGGGGGCATCTGAAGCTTTCTTT
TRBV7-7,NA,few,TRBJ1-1,CASSRDRNTEAFF,TGTGCTAGCAGCCGAGACAGAAACACTGAAGCTTTCTTT
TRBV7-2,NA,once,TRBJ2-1,CASSSTGAGNEQFF,TGTGCCAGCAGCTCCACAGGGGCGGGGAATGAGCAGTTCTTC
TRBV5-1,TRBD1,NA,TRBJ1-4,CASSLAGGQGVEKLFF,TGCGCCAGCAGCTTGGCCGGGGGACAGGGGGTTGAAAAACTGTTTTTT
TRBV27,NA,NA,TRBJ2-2,CASSLSGQGGTGELFF,TGTGCCAGCAGTTTATCTGGGCAGGGTGGCACCGGGGAGCTGTTTTTT
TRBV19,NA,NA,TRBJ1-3,CASSIEASSGNTIYF,TGTGCCAGTAGTATAGAGGCCTCCTCTGGAAACACCATATATTTT
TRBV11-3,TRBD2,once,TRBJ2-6,CASSSGLGTGANVLTF,TGTGCCAGCAGCTCCGGACTAGGAACTGGGGCCAACGTCCTGACTTTC
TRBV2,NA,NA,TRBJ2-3,CASSDGLLTDTQYF,TGTGCCAGCAGTGACGGACTCCTGACAGATACGCAGTATTTT
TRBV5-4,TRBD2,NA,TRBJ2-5,CASSRGLAGQETQYF,TGTGCCAGCAGCCGGGGACTAGCGGGCCAAGAGACCCAGTACTTC
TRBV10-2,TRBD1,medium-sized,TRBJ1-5,CASSTGDSNQPQHF,TGCGCCAGCTCGACAGGGGATAGCAATCAGCCCCAGCATTTT
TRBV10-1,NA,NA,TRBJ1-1,CASRGSPNTEAFF,TGCGCCAGCAGGGGCAGCCCGAACACTGAAGCTTTCTTT
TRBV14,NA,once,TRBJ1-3,CASSQATSGNTIYF,TGTGCCAGCAGCCAAGCTACCTCTGGAAACACCATATATTTT
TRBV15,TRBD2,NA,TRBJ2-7,CATSRGLAGGEQYF,TGTGCCACCAGCAGAGGACTAGCGGGAGGCGAGCAGTACTTC
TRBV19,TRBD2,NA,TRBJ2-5,CASSMVAGAVETQYF,TGTGCCAGTAGTATGGTAGCGGGAGCGGTGGAGACCCAGTACTTC
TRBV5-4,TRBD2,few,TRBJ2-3,CASSLLAGAADTQYF,TGTGCCAGCAGCTTGCTAGCGGGAGCGGCAGATACGCAGTATTTT
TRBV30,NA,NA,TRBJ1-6,CAWSPGWQNSPLHF,TGTGCCTGGAGCCCCGGGTGGCAAAATTCACCCCTCCACTTT
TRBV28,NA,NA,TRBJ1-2,CASSLPSRRDYGYTF,TGTGCCAGCAGTTTACCGTCGAGGCGTGACTATGGCTACACCTTC
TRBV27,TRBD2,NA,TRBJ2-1,CASSPAGGPRNEQFF,TGTGCCAGCAGTCCAGCGGGAGGGCCGCGCAATGAGCAGTTCTTC